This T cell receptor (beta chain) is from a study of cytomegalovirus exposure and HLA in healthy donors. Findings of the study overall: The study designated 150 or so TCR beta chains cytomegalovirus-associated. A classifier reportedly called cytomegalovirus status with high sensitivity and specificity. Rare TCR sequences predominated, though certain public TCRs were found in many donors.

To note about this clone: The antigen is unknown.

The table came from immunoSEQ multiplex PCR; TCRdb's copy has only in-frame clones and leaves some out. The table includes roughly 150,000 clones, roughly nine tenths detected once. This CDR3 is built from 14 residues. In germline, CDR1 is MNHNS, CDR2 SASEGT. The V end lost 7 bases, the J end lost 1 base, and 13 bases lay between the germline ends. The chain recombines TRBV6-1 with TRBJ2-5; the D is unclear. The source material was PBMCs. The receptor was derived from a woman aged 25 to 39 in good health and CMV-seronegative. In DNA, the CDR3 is TGTGCCAGCAAGCTGGGCCCACCCCAAGAGACCCAGTACTTC. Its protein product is CASKLGPPQETQYF.